A selection of T cell receptor beta chains follows, all from one sample in a study of T cells in narcolepsy. Clones were sequenced by immunoSEQ multiplex PCR, and TCRdb holds only the in-frame ones, with some missing. The sample has some 30,000 clones; 80% to 90% are singletons. Sequencing was carried out using CD45RA- memory CD4+ T cells from PBMCs. The source of these receptors is a human donor with narcolepsy. CDR3s include the opening cysteine and the closing phenylalanine or tryptophan. A D gene is named only where the DNA matches it firmly. Not every row has a clone size; where given, it reads once, few, many or a size class.

j_call clone_size d_call v_call cdr3_aa cdr3_nt
TRBJ2-3 - - TRBV6-5 CASSYSRGDTQYF TGTGCCAGCAGTTACTCCAGGGGCGATACGCAGTATTTT
TRBJ2-3 - TRBD1 TRBV9 CASSAWGTGSTDTQYF TGTGCCAGCAGCGCCTGGGGGACAGGATCTACAGATACGCAGTATTTT
TRBJ1-1 - - TRBV6-6 CASSTTANTEAFF TGTGCCAGCAGTACGACAGCGAACACTGAAGCTTTCTTT
TRBJ1-3 - - TRBV6-1 CASSDYGGAGNTIYF TGTGCCAGCAGTGATTACGGAGGAGCTGGAAACACCATATATTTT
TRBJ1-1 - - TRBV4-2 CASSQQGAENTEAFF TGTGCCAGCAGCCAACAGGGTGCGGAGAACACTGAAGCTTTCTTT
TRBJ2-7 once - TRBV28 CASRSNSLGNSCEQYF TGTGCCAGCAGATCAAATTCGCTAGGAAACTCCTGCGAGCAGTACTTC
TRBJ2-7 - - TRBV19 CASKSGRKNEQYF TGTGCCAGCAAGTCGGGACGGAAAAACGAGCAGTACTTC
TRBJ1-1 - TRBD1 TRBV28 CASLVGDSEAFF TGTGCCAGCCTAGTTGGGGACAGTGAAGCTTTCTTT
TRBJ2-7 - - TRBV10-2 CASSEAGAMNEQYF TGCGCCAGCAGTGAGGCAGGGGCTATGAACGAGCAGTACTTC
TRBJ1-2 - - TRBV7-9 CASSLPLGYGYTF TGTGCCAGCAGCTTACCACTCGGCTATGGCTACACCTTC
TRBJ1-2 once TRBD1 TRBV28 CASSRPRQGAYGYTF TGTGCCAGCAGTAGACCGAGACAGGGGGCTTATGGCTACACCTTC
TRBJ2-6 - - TRBV30 CALEGSGANVLTF TGTGCTTTGGAGGGCTCTGGGGCCAACGTCCTGACTTTC
TRBJ1-1 - - TRBV5-4 CASSYDSNTEAFF TGTGCCAGCAGCTATGACAGTAACACTGAAGCTTTCTTT
TRBJ2-7 - - TRBV7-7 CASGTRDRPYEQYF TGTGCTAGCGGCACCCGGGACCGTCCCTACGAGCAGTACTTC
TRBJ1-6 - TRBD1 TRBV30 CAWRYRGNSPLHF TGTGCCTGGAGATACAGGGGAAATTCACCCCTCCACTTT
TRBJ2-6 - - TRBV2 CASSGTATGANVLTF TGTGCCAGCAGTGGGACAGCAACTGGGGCCAACGTCCTGACTTTC
TRBJ2-2 - TRBD2 TRBV27 CASRSSGGYTGELFF TGTGCCAGCAGATCTAGCGGGGGATACACCGGGGAGCTGTTTTTT
TRBJ1-5 - - TRBV18 CASSPPDSVPQHF TGTGCCAGCTCACCACCCGACTCCGTGCCCCAGCATTTT
TRBJ2-1 - - TRBV27 CASSLRAYPLGEQFF TGTGCCAGCAGTTTAAGAGCCTACCCCCTCGGTGAGCAGTTCTTC
TRBJ2-2 - - TRBV11-2 CASSLGVAGELFF TGTGCCAGCAGCTTAGGAGTGGCCGGGGAGCTGTTTTTT
TRBJ2-1 - TRBD2 TRBV5-1 CASSPSGGLYNEQFF TGCGCCAGCAGCCCTTCGGGGGGTTTATACAATGAGCAGTTCTTC
TRBJ1-6 - - TRBV7-2 CASSLGLINSPLHF TGTGCCAGCAGCTTAGGGCTTATCAATTCACCCCTCCACTTT
TRBJ1-1 - - TRBV11-3 CASSLDGGVTEAFF TGTGCCAGCAGCTTAGATGGAGGCGTCACTGAAGCTTTCTTT
TRBJ2-3 - - TRBV4-2 CASSQEKGDTQYF TGTGCCAGCAGCCAAGAAAAGGGGGATACGCAGTATTTT
TRBJ2-3 - - TRBV9 CASSVGSGRGTDTQYF TGTGCCAGCAGCGTGGGGTCAGGTCGAGGCACAGATACGCAGTATTTT
TRBJ1-3 - - TRBV9 CASSVGRQNPGNTIYF TGTGCCAGCAGCGTAGGGAGGCAGAATCCGGGAAACACCATATATTTT
TRBJ2-1 - TRBD2 TRBV7-3 CASAPSRSGSINEQFF TGTGCCAGCGCACCCTCTCGGAGCGGGAGCATTAATGAGCAGTTCTTC